One sample yielded the 21 T cell receptor beta chains listed below, sequenced in a study of shared clonotypes between healthy human individuals. Sequencing was performed with immunoSEQ multiplex PCR; in TCRdb, only in-frame clones are kept and a portion is missing. There are about 990,000 clones in the sample; roughly 74% occur only once, and roughly 0.57% lies in the top ten. Sequenced input: memory CD4+ T cells from PBMCs. The sample's subset: CD45RA-negative fraction. The receptors come from a man aged 18 to 30 in good health. Some clones in this sample may be carry-over from other donors' samples.

In its sample, this clone was seen many times. The chain combines TRBV7-2 with TRBJ2-1; 7 bases match TRBD2. The CDR3 is made up of 19 amino acids. V gave up 5 bases and J gave up 4 bases; unmatched junction bases: 20. Germline V lookup: CDR1 SGHTA, CDR2 FQGNSA. CDR3 in amino acids: CASSPKVVPGGLDYNEQFF. The CDR3 DNA reads TGTGCCAGCAGCCCAAAGGTGGTACCGGGAGGTCTGGATTACAATGAGCAGTTCTTC.

The V gene is TRBV2, the J gene TRBJ1-5; TRBD1 aligns across 11 bases. This CDR3 region has 14 residues. The V gene end was trimmed by 7 bases and the J gene end by 7 bases; junction bases not matched to a gene: 6. Germline values: CDR1 SNHLY, CDR2 FYNNEI. The CDR3 DNA is TGTGCCAGCAAGTTGGGACAGGGGGAACAGCCCCAGCATTTT. Protein product: CASKLGQGEQPQHF.

This clone was seen a single time. The chain carries TRBV6-6 and TRBJ1-1; D remains unclear. V lost 10 bases and J lost 0, with 9 bases in between. The germline V gene has CDR1 MNHNY and CDR2 SVGAGI (reference sequence). The length of the CDR3 is 12 residues. The CDR3 sequence: CATDSMNTEAFF. The CDR3, as DNA: TGTGCCACCGATTCTATGAACACTGAAGCTTTCTTT.

This chain links TRBV11-2 with TRBJ2-7, with a possible D match to TRBD1 (6 bases). This CDR3 is 14 amino acids long. CDR1 SGHAT and CDR2 FQNNGV come from the germline V gene. Trimming pared 1 base from V and 3 bases from J, leaving 10 bases between. The CDR3: CASSLVLRGYEQYF. CDR3 nucleotides: TGTGCCAGCAGCTTAGTCCTCAGGGGCTACGAGCAGTACTTC.

The J gene is TRBJ2-7, the V gene TRBV5-4; 8 nucleotides match TRBD2. The germline V gene encodes CDR1 SGHNT and CDR2 YYREEE (reference sequence). Trimming at V came to 1 base and at J to 7 bases, leaving 4 bases not matched to a gene. The CDR3 is 13 amino acids. The DNA of the CDR3 is TGTGCCAGCAGCTTGAGCGGGAGTAGGGAGCAGTACTTC. It encodes CASSLSGSREQYF.

The chain has TRBV6-9 and TRBJ2-5; perhaps D is TRBD1 or TRBD2 (5 bases each). The CDR3 sequence is 13 residues long. The ends were cut back, 5 bases at V and 6 bases at J, with 13 bases in the middle. Germline CDR1 and CDR2: MNHGY and SVAAGI. For the CDR3, the DNA is TGTGCCAGCAGTCTTGGGACCGGGAAGACCCAGTACTTC. Protein: CASSLGTGKTQYF.

This clone appeared once. The genes are TRBV18 and TRBJ2-4, with a tentative D call TRBD2 (6 bases). Deletions cut 3 bases from V and 2 bases from J, with 14 bases between. This CDR3 region has 16 residues. Germline-derived CDR1 and CDR2 are KGHSH and LQKENI. CDR3 coding DNA: TGTGCCAGCTCACCCGACCGGGACTGGACCAAAAACATTCAGTACTTC. As protein: CASSPDRDWTKNIQYF.

The chain is built from TRBV5-1 and TRBJ1-1; possible D gene TRBD1, 5 bases. CDR1 and CDR2 from the germline V gene are SGHRS and YFSETQ. The CDR3 loop spans 13 amino acids. V lost 6 bases and J lost 4, with 13 bases in between. CDR3 in amino acids: CASNTREGTEAFF. CDR3 in DNA: TGCGCCAGCAACACCAGGGAGGGCACTGAAGCTTTCTTT. The full variable domain, rest sourced from reference TRBV5-1 and TRBJ1-1, is KAGVTQTPRYLIKTRGQQVTLSCSPISGHRSVSWYQQTPGQGLQFLFEYFSETQRNKGNFPGRFSGRQFSNSRSEMNVSTLELGDSALYLCASNTREGTEAFFGQGTRLTVV.

This clone was detected only a few times. The rearrangement joins TRBV7-9 to TRBJ1-1; no firm D call. Germline-derived CDR1 and CDR2 are SEHNR and FQNEAQ (reference sequence). This CDR3 is built from 16 residues. The V end lost 10 bases, the J end lost 0 bases, and 21 bases lay between the germline ends. Here the CDR3 DNA reads TGTGCCATAAATGCGGTTTGGAGGACGATGAACACTGAAGCTTTCTTT. Protein sequence: CAINAVWRTMNTEAFF.

The V call is TRBV7-2, the J call TRBJ1-5, with D unresolved. The CDR3 spans 12 residues. Germline CDR1 reads SGHTA; CDR2 reads FQGNSA. The germline V and J ends were trimmed by 4 bases and 3 bases, with 4 bases remaining between them. The CDR3 bases are TGTGCCAGCAGCTACACCAATCAGCCCCAGCATTTT. Its translation: CASSYTNQPQHF.

The CDR3: CASSPNLLVADTQYF. The CDR3 bases are TGTGCCAGCAGCCCTAATCTACTAGTTGCAGATACGCAGTATTTT. The J gene is TRBJ2-3, the V gene TRBV7-3; D may be TRBD2 (5 bases). Germline assignment: CDR1 SGHTA and CDR2 FQGTGA. Trimming left V 5 bases short and J 4 bases short, with 16 bases between. This CDR3 spans 15 amino acids.

The chain joins TRBV6-8 to TRBJ2-7; a weak D match, TRBD1 (6 bases). CDR1 MNHGY and CDR2 SAAAGT come from the germline V gene. Trimming shortened V by 7 bases and J by 1 base, and 17 bases separated the two germline ends. The CDR3 has 15 residues. CDR3 protein: CASIPRTVSSYEQYF. DNA of the CDR3: TGTGCCAGCATCCCCCGGACAGTGTCTTCCTACGAGCAGTACTTC.

The V and J genes are TRBV7-2 and TRBJ2-3, with TRBD2 identical over 11 bases. This CDR3 has 16 amino acids. CDR1 is SGHTA and CDR2 is FQGNSA in the germline V gene. J lost 5 bases, V lost 5 bases, and 9 bases had no gene match. CDR3 in DNA: TGTGCCAGCAGCGCTCGACTAGCGGGAAATATAGATACGCAGTATTTT. Translated, it gives CASSARLAGNIDTQYF.

The V call is TRBV2, the J call TRBJ1-1; 8 bases fit TRBD1. Germline V gene data show CDR1 as SNHLY and CDR2 as FYNNEI. The CDR3 runs 13 residues. V gave up 5 bases and J gave up 4 bases; unmatched junction bases: 3. CDR3 residues: CASSIDRGTEAFF. The CDR3 DNA reads as TGTGCCAGCAGTATAGACAGGGGCACTGAAGCTTTCTTT. Variable domain in full (rest from reference TRBV2 and TRBJ1-1): EPEVTQTPSHQVTQMGQEVILRCVPISNHLYFYWYRQILGQKVEFLVSFYNNEISEKSEIFDDQFSVERPDGSNFTLKIRSTKLEDSAMYFCASSIDRGTEAFFGQGTRLTVV.

In this sample, this clone turned up a few times. Here the CDR3 DNA reads TGTGCCATGCCCTTTTCCGGGCTATCAAAAACCTACGAGCAGTACTTC. Protein sequence: CAMPFSGLSKTYEQYF. This chain joins TRBV10-3 and TRBJ2-7; D is unclear. The CDR3 sequence is 16 residues long. CDR1 is ENHRY and CDR2 is SYGVKD in the germline V gene. The V end was cut by 9 bases, the J end by 2 bases, with 23 bases between.

V usage is TRBV2 and J usage is TRBJ2-6; D call uncertain. This CDR3 comprises 14 residues. The germline CDR1 and CDR2 sequences are SNHLY and FYNNEI. V was cut by 7 bases and J by 3 bases, with 10 bases left in between. In DNA, the CDR3 is TGTGCCAGCACCTTAACCAGTGGGGCCAACGTCCTGACTTTC. Protein: CASTLTSGANVLTF. Combining the CDR3 with reference TRBV2 and TRBJ2-6 gives the whole variable domain EPEVTQTPSHQVTQMGQEVILRCVPISNHLYFYWYRQILGQKVEFLVSFYNNEISEKSEIFDDQFSVERPDGSNFTLKIRSTKLEDSAMYFCASTLTSGANVLTFGAGSRLTVL.

As concerns this clone: Additional DNA sequences in this sample encode the identical CDR3. The chain recombines TRBV6-5 with TRBJ1-2; TRBD1 matches 9 bases. After removal of 5 bases from V and 2 bases from J, the junction contained 3 bases not matched to a gene. Germline loops: CDR1 MNHEY, CDR2 SVGAGI. CDR3 length equals 14 residues. CDR3 sequence: CASSPGTGNYGYTF. CDR3 in DNA: TGTGCCAGCAGTCCCGGGACAGGGAACTATGGCTACACCTTC.

About this clone itself: Other DNA sequences of this sample code for an identical CDR3. The rearrangement uses TRBV5-1 and TRBJ2-2, with a tentative D call TRBD1 (5 bases). Trimming cost V 0 bases and J 0 bases, with 9 bases left between them. Germline CDR1 reads SGHRS; CDR2 reads YFSETQ. The CDR3 has 16 amino acids. Here the CDR3 reads CASSLAAGPNTGELFF. The CDR3 DNA sequence: TGCGCCAGCAGCTTGGCCGCAGGGCCGAACACCGGGGAGCTGTTTTTT.

This chain joins TRBV10-2 and TRBJ1-1; tentative D call: TRBD1 (6 bases). CDR3 size: 14 residues. Trimming pared 4 bases from V and 0 bases from J, leaving 9 bases between. Germline CDR1 is WSHSY and CDR2 is SAAADI. CDR3 bases: TGCGCCAGCAGTGCACAGGGCATGAACACTGAAGCTTTCTTT. This encodes CASSAQGMNTEAFF.

The V and J genes are TRBV18 and TRBJ1-1; no firm D call. The CDR3 sequence is 12 residues long. Germline CDR1 KGHSH, CDR2 LQKENI. Trimming took 0 bases from V and 7 from J, leaving 6 bases between them. The CDR3 DNA follows: TGTGCCAGCTCACCACCCGGACTTGAAGCTTTCTTT. As protein: CASSPPGLEAFF. Complete variable domain (other parts from reference TRBV18 and TRBJ1-1): NAGVMQNPRHLVRRRGQEARLRCSPMKGHSHVYWYRQLPEEGLKFMVYLQKENIIDESGMPKERFSAEFPKEGPSILRIQQVVRGDSAAYFCASSPPGLEAFFGQGTRLTVV.

V is TRBV10-3 and J is TRBJ1-1; no reliable D call. This CDR3 has 14 amino acids. Per germline, CDR1 ENHRY and CDR2 SYGVKD. Trimming pared 10 bases from V and 3 bases from J, leaving 18 bases between. The CDR3, as DNA: TGTGCCACGACCCCGTCCGGGCCCCACACTGAAGCTTTCTTT. Amino acid sequence: CATTPSGPHTEAFF.